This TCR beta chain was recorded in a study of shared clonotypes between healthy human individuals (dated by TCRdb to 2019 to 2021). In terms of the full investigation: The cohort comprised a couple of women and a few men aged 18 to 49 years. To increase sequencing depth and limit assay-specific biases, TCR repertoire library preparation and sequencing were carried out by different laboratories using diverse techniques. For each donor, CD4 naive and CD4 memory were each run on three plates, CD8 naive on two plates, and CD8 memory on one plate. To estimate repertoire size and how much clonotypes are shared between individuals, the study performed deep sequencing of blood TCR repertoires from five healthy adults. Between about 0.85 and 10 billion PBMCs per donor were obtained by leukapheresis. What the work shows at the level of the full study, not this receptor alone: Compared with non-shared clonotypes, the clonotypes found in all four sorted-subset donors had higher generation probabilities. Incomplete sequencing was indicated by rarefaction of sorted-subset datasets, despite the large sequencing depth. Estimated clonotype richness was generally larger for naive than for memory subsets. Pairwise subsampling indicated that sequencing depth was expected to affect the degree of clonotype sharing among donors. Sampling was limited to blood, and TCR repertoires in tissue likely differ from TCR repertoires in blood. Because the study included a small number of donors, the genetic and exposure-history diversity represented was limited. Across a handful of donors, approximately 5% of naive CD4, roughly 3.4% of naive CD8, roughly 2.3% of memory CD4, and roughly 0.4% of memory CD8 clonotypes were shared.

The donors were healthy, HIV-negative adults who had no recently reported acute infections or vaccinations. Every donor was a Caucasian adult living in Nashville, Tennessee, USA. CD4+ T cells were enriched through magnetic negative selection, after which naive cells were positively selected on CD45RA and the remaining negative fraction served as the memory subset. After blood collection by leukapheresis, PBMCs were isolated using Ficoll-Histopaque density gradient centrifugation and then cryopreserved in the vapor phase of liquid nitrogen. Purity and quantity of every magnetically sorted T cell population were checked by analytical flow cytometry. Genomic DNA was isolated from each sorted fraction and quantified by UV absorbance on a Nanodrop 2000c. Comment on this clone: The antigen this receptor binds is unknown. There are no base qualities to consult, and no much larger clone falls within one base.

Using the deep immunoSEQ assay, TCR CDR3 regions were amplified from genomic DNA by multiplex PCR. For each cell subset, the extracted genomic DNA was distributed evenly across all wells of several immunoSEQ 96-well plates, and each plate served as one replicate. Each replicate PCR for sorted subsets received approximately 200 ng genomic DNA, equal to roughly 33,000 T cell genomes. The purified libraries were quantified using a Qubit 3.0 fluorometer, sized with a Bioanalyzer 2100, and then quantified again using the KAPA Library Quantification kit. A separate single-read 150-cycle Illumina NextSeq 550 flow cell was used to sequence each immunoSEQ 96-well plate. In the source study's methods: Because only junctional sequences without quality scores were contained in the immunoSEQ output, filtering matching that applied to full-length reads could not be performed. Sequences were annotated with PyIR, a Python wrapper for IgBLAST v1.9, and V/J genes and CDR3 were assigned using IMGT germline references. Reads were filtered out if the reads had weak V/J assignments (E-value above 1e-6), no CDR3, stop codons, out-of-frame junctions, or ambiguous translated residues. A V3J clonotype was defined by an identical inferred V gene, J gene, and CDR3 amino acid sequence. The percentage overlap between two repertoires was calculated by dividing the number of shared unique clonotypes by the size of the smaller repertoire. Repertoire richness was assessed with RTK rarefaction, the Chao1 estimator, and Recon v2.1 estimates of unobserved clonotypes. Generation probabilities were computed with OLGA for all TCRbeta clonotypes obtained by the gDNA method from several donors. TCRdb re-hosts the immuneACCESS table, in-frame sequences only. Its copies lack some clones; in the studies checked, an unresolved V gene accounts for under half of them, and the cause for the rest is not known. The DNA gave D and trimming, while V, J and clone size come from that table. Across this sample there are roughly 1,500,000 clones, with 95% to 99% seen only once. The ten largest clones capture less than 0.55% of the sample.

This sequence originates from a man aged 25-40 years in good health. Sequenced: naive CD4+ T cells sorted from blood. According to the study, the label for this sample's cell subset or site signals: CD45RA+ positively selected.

The CDR3 protein: CASSSLAGWGPNEQFF. The DNA sequence reads TGTGCCAGCAGCTCCCTAGCGGGCTGGGGTCCCAATGAGCAGTTCTTC. The sequence links TRBV11-2 to TRBJ2-1; the central 8 bases match TRBD2. There are 16 amino acids in the CDR3, from cysteine to phenylalanine inclusive. The retained sequence is limited to the CDR3, 48 bases, with the frame set at the first base. Here V drops 4 bases and J drops 6 bases, and the junction holds 11 bases not matched to any gene. Sequences SGHAT (CDR1) and FQNNGV (CDR2) are obtained from the germline V gene.